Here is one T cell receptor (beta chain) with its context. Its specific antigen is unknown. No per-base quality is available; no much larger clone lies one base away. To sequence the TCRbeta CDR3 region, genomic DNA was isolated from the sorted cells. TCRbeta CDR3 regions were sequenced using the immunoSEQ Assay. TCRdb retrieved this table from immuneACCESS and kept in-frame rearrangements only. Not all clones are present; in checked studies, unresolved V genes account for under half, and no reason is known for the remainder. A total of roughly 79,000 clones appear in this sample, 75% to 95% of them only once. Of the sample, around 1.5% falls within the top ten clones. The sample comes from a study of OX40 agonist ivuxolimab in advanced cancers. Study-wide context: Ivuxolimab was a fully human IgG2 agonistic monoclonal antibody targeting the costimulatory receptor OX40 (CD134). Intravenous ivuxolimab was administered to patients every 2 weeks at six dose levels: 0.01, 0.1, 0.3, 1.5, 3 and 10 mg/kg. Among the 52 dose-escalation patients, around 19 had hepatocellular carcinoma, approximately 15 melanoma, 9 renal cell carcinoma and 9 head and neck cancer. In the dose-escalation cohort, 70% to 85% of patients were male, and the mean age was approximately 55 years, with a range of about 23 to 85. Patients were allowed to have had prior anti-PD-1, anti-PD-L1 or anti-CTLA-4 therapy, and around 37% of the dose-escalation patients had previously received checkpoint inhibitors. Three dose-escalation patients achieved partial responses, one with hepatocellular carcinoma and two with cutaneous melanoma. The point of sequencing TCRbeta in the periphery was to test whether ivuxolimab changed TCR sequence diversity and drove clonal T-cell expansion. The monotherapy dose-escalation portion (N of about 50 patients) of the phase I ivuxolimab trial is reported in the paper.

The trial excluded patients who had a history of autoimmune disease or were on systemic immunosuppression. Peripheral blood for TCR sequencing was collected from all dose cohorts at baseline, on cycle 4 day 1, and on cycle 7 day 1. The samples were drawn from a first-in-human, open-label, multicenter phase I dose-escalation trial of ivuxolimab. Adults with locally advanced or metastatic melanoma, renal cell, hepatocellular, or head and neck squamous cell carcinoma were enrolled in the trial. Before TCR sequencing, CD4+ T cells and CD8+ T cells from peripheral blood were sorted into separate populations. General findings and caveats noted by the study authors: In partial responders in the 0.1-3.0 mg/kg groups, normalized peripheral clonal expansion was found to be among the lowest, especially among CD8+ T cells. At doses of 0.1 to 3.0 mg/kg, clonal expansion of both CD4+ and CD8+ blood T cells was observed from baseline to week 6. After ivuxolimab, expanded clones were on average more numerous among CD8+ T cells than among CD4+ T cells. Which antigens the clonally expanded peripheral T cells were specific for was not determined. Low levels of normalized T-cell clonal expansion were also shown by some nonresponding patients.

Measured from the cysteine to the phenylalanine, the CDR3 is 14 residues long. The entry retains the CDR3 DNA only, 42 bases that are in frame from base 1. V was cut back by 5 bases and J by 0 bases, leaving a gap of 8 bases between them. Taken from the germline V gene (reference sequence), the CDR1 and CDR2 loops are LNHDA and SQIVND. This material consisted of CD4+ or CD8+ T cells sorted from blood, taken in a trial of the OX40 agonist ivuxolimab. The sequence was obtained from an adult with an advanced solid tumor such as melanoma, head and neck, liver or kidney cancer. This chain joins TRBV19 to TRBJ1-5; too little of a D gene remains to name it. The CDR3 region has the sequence CASSPFNSNQPQHF. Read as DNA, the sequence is TGTGCCAGTAGTCCCTTTAATAGCAATCAGCCCCAGCATTTT. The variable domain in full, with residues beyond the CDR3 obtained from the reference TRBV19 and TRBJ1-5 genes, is DGGITQSPKYLFRKEGQNVTLSCEQNLNHDAMYWYRQDPGQGLRLIYYSQIVNDFQKGDIAEGYSVSREKKESFPLTVTSAQKNPTAFYLCASSPFNSNQPQHFGDGTRLSIL.